This T cell receptor beta chain comes out of a study of shared clonotypes between healthy human individuals. Deep-level running was used for the assay. Measured with immunoSEQ multiplex PCR; TCRdb has only the in-frame clones, and not every one. The table lists 2 million or so clones, 90% to 95% of them singletons. The CDR3 runs to 13 residues. Germline V gene lookup returns CDR1 SGHTA and CDR2 FQGTGA. The V and J ends lost 2 bases and 1 base respectively, with 5 bases between them. The sequence came from a man aged 18 to 30 in good health. The specimen was naive CD4+ T cells sorted from blood. Subset given: CD45RA+ positively selected. V and J are TRBV7-3 and TRBJ1-1; no reliable D call. For the CDR3, the DNA is TGTGCCAGCAGCTTATACAGGAACACTGAAGCTTTCTTT. Its translation: CASSLYRNTEAFF.